This T cell receptor beta chain was profiled in a study of shared T cell receptors in the human thymus. V was clipped by 9 bases and J by 0 bases, with 15 bases between them. This CDR3 contains 16 residues. Germline loops: CDR1 LGHNT, CDR2 FRNRAP. Measured with immunoSEQ multiplex PCR; TCRdb has only the in-frame clones, and not every one. The table includes about 710,000 clones, around 87% detected once. The sample was also reused in another study, on human thymus T cells. As reported in that work: The source of the thymus tissue was resections taken during corrective heart surgery. Gene usage for V and J segments appeared biased in thymic and blood repertoires. Related research described strongly overlapping thymic repertoires in unrelated people.

This clonotype was obtained from a boy less than two years old with a congenital heart defect. The chain couples TRBV12-5 to TRBJ2-6, with D tentatively TRBD1 (8 bases). Sequencing was carried out using thymocytes. The chain's CDR3 is CASEQGGNSGANVLTF. The CDR3 DNA is TGTGCTAGCGAACAGGGGGGGAACTCTGGGGCCAACGTCCTGACTTTC.